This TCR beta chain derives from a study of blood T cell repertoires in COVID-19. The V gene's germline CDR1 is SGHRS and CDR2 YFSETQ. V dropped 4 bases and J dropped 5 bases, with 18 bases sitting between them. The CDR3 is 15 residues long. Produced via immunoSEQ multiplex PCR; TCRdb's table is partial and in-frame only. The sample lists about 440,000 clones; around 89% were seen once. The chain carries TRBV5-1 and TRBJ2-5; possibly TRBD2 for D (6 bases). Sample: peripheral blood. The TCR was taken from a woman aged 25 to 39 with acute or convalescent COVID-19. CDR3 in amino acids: CASSRGSTEWETQYF. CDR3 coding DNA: TGCGCCAGCAGCCGGGGGTCTACAGAATGGGAGACCCAGTACTTC.